What follows is one T cell receptor (beta chain) and its context. Its antigen is undetermined. TCRdb fed the reads into MiXCR, producing one record per CDR3 protein. Of around 300,000 distinct CDR3 sequences in the sample, 25% were seen once. The source of the sample is a study of T cell repertoires in cytomegalovirus infection. Study background: Use of recently identified HLA-C-restricted and well-studied HLA-B-restricted CMV epitopes was part of the study. Shared public TCR beta signatures pointed to both CMV infection and a matching HLA type.

Trimming removed 8 bases from V and 4 bases from J; junction bases left unmatched: 7. Germline V gives CDR1 MNHEY, CDR2 SVGEGT. The CDR3 sequence is 13 residues long. Whole-study findings and limits: Predominance within the ex vivo response was attributable to HLA-C-restricted CMV-specific TCR beta clonotypes.

The input for sequencing was cultured PBMCs, taken from culture after CMV antigen stimulation. The TCR comes from a human donor in good health (CMV status not recorded). Some clones in this sample may be carry-over from other donors' samples. V is TRBV6-2 or TRBV6-3 and J is TRBJ2-7, with 8 bases matching TRBD1. CDR3: CASAQGAMYEQYF. The CDR3 DNA sequence: TGTGCCAGCGCTCAGGGGGCGATGTACGAGCAGTACTTC.